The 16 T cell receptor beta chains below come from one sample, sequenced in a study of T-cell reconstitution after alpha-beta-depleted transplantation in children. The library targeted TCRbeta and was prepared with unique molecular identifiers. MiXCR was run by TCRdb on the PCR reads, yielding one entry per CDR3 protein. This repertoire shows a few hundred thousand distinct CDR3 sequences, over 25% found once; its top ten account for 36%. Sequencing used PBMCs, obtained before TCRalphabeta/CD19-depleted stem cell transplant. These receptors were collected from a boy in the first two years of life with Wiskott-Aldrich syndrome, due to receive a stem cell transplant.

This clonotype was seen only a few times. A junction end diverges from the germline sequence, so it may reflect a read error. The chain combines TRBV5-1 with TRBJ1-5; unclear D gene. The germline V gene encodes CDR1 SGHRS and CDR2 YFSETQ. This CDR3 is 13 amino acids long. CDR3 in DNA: TGCGCCAGCAGGTTGGACGGGCATCAGCCCCAGCATTTT. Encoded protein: CASRLDGHQPQHF.

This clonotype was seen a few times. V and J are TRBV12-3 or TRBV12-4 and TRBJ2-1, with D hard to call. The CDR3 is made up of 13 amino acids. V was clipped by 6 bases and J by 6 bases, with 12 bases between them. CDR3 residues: CASSHYDTNEQFF. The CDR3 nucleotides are TGTGCCAGCAGCCATTACGATACCAATGAGCAGTTCTTC.

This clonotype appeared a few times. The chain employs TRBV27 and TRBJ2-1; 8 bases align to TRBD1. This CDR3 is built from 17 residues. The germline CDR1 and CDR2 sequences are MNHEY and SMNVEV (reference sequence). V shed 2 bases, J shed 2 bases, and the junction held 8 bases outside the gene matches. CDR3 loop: CASSLGGQGGPYNEQFF. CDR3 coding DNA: TGTGCCAGCAGTTTAGGTGGACAGGGAGGACCCTACAATGAGCAGTTCTTC.

CDR3 protein: CASRHTSGRRDTQYF. The CDR3, as DNA: TGTGCCAGCAGGCATACTAGCGGGAGACGAGATACGCAGTATTTT. The chain has TRBV12-3 or TRBV12-4 and TRBJ2-3, with 11 bases matching TRBD2. The CDR3 extends over 15 amino acids. The ends lost 6 bases at V and 5 bases at J; junction bases unmatched: 7.

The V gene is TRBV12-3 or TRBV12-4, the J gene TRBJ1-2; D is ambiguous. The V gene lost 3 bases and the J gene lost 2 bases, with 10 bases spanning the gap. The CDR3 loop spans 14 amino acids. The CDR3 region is CASSLGRINYGYTF. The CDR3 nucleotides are TGTGCCAGCAGTTTGGGCAGGATCAACTATGGCTACACCTTC.

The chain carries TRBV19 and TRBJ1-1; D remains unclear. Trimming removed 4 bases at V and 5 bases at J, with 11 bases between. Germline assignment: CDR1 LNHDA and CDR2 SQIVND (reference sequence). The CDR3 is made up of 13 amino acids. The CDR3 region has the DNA TGTGCCAGTAGTACGGCCCAGGTAACTGAAGCTTTCTTT. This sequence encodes CASSTAQVTEAFF.

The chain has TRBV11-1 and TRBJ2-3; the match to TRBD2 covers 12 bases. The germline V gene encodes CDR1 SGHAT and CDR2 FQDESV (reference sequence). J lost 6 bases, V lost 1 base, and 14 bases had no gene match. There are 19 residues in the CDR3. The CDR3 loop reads CASSLGQAKTSGRADTQYF. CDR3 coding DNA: TGTGCCAGCAGCTTAGGACAGGCGAAGACTAGCGGGAGAGCGGATACGCAGTATTTT.

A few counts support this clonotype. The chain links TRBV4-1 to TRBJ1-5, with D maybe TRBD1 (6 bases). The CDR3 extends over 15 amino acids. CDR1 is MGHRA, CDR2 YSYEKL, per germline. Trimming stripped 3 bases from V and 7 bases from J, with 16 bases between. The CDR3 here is CASSQAEDRKQPQHF. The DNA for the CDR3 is TGCGCCAGCAGCCAGGCGGAGGACAGAAAACAGCCCCAGCATTTT.

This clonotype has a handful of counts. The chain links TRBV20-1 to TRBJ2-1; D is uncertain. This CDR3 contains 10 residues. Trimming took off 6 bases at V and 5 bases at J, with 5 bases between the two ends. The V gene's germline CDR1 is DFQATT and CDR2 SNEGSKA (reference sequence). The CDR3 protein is CSASNNEQFF. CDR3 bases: TGCAGTGCGTCAAACAATGAGCAGTTCTTC.

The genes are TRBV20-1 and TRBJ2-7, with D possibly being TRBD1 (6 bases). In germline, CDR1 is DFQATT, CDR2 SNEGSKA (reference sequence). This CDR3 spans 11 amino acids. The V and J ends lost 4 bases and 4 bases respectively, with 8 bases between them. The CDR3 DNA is TGCAGTGCTACACAGGGTTACGAGCAGTACTTC. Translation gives CSATQGYEQYF.

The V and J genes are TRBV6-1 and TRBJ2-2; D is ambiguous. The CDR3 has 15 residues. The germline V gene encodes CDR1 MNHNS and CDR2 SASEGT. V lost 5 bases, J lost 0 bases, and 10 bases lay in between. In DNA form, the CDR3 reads TGTGCCAGCAGTATGACGTGGACGAACACCGGGGAGCTGTTTTTT. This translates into CASSMTWTNTGELFF.

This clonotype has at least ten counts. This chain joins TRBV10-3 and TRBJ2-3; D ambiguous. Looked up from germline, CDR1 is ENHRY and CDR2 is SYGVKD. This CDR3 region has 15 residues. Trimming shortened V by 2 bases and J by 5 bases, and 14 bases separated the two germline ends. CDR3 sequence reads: CAISELWETGDTQYF. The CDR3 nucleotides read TGTGCCATCAGTGAGCTTTGGGAAACCGGAGATACGCAGTATTTT.

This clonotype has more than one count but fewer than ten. Written as DNA, the CDR3 is TGTGCCAGCAGCCAAGGAGTAGCGGGCGGATCCTACGAGCAGTACTTC. The encoded protein is CASSQGVAGGSYEQYF. The V gene is TRBV14, the J gene TRBJ2-7; 7 bases are shared with TRBD2. The CDR3 totals 16 residues. Trimming took 1 base from V and 1 from J; bases not matched to a gene: 7. Germline CDR1 is SGHDN and CDR2 is FVKESK.

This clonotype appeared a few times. As DNA, the CDR3 is TGCAGTGCTATGGGGAAGCAGGGGGCCTCCTACACCTTC. Translation gives CSAMGKQGASYTF. The chain combines TRBV20-1 with TRBJ1-2, with 8 nucleotides matching TRBD1. CDR1 DFQATT and CDR2 SNEGSKA come from the germline V gene (reference sequence). CDR3 length: 13 amino acids. V shed 4 bases and J 10 bases; nucleotides not matched to a gene: 11.

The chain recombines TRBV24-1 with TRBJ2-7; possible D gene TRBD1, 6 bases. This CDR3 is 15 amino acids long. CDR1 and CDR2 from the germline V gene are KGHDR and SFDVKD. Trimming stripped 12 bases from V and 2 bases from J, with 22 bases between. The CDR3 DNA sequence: TGTGCCTCAAGAGTCGCCCCACAGGGCCCCTACGAGCAGTACTTC. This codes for CASRVAPQGPYEQYF.

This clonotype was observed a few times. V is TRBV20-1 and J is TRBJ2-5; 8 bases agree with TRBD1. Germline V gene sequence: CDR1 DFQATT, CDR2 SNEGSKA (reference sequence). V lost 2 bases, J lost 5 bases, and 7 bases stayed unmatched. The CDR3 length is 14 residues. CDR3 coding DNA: TGCAGTGCTAGACCCAACAGGGGGACGGAGACCCAGTACTTC. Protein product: CSARPNRGTETQYF.